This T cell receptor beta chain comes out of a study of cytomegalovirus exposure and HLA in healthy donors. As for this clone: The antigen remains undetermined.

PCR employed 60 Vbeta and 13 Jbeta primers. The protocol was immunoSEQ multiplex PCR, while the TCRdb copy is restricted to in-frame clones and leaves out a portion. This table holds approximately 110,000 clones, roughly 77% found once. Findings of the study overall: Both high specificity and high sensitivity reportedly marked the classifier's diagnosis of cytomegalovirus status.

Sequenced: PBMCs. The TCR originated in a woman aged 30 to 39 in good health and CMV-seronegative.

CDR3 DNA: TGTGCCTGGAGCGTCACTCACGGGGATTTCGGTGGCTACACCTTC. Translating gives CAWSVTHGDFGGYTF. The rearrangement joins TRBV30 to TRBJ1-2, with D unclear. In germline, CDR1 is GTSNPN, CDR2 SVGIG (reference sequence). The CDR3 contains 15 residues. V lost 3 bases to trimming and J lost 7 bases, with 21 bases between them.